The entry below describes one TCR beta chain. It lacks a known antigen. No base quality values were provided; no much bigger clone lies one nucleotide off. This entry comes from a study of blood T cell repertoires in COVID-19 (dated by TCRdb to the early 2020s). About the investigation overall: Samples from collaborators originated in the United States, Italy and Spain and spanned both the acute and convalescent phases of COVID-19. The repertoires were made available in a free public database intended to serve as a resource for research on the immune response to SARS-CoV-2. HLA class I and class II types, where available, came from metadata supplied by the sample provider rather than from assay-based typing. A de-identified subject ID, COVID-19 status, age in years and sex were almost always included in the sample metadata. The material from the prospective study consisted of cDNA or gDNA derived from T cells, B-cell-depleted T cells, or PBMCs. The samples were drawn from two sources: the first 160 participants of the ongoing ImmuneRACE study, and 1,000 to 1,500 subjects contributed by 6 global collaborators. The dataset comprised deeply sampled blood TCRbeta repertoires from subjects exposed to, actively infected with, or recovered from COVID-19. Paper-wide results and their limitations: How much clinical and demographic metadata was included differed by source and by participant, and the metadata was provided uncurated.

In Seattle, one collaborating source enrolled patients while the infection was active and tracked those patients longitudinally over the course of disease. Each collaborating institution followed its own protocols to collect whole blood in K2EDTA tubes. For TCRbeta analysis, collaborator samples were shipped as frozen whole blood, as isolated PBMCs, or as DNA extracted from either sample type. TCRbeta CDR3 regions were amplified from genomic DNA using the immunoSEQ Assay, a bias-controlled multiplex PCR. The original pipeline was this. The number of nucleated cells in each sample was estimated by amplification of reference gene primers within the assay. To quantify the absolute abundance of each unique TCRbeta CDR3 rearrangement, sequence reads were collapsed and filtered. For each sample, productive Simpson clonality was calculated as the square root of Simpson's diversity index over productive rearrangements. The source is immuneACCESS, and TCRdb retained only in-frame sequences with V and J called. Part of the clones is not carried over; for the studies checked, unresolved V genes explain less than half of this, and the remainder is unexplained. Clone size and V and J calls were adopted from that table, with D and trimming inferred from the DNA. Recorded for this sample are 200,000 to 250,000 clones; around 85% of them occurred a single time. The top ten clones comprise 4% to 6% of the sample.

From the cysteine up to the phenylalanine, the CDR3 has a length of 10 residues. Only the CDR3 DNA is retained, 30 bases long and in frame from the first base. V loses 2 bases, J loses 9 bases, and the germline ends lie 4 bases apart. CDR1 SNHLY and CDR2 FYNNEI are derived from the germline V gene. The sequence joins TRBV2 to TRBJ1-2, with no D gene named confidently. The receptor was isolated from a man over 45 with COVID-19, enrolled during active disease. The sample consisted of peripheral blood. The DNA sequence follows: TGTGCCAGCAGTGAATCTAGCTACACCTTC. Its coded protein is CASSESSYTF.